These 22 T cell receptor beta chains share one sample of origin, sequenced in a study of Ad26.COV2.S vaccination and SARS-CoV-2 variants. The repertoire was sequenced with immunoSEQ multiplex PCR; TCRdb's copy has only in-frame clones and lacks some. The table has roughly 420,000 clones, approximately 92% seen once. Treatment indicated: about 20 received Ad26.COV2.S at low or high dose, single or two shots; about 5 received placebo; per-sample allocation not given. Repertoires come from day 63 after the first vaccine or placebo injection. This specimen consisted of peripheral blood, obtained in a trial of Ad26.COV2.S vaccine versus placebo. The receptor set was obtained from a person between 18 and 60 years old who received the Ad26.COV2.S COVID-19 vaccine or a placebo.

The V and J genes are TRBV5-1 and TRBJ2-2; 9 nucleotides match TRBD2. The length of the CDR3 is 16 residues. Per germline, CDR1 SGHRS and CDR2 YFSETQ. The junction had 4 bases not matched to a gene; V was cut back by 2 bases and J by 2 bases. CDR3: CASSFPTSGNTGELFF. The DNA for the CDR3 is TGCGCCAGCAGCTTTCCGACTAGCGGTAACACCGGGGAGCTGTTTTTT. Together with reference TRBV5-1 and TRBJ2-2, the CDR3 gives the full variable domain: KAGVTQTPRYLIKTRGQQVTLSCSPISGHRSVSWYQQTPGQGLQFLFEYFSETQRNKGNFPGRFSGRQFSNSRSEMNVSTLELGDSALYLCASSFPTSGNTGELFFGEGSRLTVL.

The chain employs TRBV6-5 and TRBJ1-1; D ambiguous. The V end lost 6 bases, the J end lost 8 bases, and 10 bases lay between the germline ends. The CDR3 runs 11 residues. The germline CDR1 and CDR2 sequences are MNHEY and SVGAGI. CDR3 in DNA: TGTGCCAGCAGCTTCGCCCGGGAAGCTTTCTTT. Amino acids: CASSFAREAFF.

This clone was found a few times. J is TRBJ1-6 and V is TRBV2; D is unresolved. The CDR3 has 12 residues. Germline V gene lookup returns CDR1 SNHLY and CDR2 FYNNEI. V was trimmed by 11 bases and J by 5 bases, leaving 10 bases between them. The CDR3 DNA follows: TGTGCCGGCCGAACAGATAATTCACCCCTCCACTTT. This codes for CAGRTDNSPLHF.

This CDR3 is CASSSGQGDGYTF. The DNA for the CDR3 is TGCGCCAGCAGCTCGGGACAGGGCGACGGCTACACCTTC. This chain uses TRBV5-1 with TRBJ1-2; TRBD1 agrees at 9 bases. V gave up 3 bases and J gave up 8 bases; unmatched junction bases: 5. The germline V gene has CDR1 SGHRS and CDR2 YFSETQ. This CDR3 has 13 amino acids.

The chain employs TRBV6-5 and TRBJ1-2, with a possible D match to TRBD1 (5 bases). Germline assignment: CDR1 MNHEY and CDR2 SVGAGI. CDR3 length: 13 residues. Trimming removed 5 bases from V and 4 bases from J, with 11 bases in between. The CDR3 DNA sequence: TGTGCCAGCAGTCTCAGGGATGGCTATGGCTACACCTTC. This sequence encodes CASSLRDGYGYTF.

CDR3 bases: TGTGCCAGCAGCTTGCCGGGAGGCTACGAGCAGTACGTC. It translates to CASSLPGGYEQYV. This rearrangement joins TRBV5-4 to TRBJ2-7; the match to TRBD2 covers 7 bases. Germline V gene lookup returns CDR1 SGHNT and CDR2 YYREEE (reference sequence). V gave up 1 base and J gave up 3 bases; unmatched junction bases: 1. CDR3 length equals 13 residues.

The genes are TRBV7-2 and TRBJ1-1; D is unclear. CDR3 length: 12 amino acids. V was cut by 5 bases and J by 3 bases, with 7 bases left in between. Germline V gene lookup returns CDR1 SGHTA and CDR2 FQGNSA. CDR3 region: CASSTMYTEAFF. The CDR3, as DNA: TGTGCCAGCAGCACGATGTACACTGAAGCTTTCTTT.

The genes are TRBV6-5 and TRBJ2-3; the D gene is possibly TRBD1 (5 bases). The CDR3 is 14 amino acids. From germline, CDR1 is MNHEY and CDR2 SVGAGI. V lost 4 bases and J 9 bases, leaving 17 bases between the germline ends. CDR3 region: CASSFVSQGETQYF. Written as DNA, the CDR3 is TGTGCCAGCAGTTTTGTTAGCCAGGGTGAGACGCAGTATTTT.

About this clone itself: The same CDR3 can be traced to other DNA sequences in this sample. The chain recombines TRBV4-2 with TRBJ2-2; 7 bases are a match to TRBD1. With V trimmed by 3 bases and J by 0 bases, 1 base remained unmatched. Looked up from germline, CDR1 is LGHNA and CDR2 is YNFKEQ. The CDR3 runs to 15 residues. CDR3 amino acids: CASSHGTANTGELFF. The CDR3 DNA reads TGTGCCAGCAGCCACGGGACAGCGAACACCGGGGAGCTGTTTTTT.

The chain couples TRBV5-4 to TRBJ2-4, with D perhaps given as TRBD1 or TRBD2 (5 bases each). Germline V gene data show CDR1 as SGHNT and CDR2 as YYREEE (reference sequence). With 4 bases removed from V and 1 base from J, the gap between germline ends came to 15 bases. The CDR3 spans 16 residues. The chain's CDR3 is CASSADPEGAKNIQYF. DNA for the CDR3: TGTGCCAGCAGCGCGGACCCCGAGGGGGCCAAAAACATTCAGTACTTC.

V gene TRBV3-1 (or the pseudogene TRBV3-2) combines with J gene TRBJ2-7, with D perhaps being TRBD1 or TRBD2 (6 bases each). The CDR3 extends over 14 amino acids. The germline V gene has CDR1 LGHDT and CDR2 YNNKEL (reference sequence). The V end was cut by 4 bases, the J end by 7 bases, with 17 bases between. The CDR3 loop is CASSRKGGTWEQYF. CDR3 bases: TGTGCCAGCAGCCGCAAGGGGGGAACGTGGGAGCAGTACTTC.

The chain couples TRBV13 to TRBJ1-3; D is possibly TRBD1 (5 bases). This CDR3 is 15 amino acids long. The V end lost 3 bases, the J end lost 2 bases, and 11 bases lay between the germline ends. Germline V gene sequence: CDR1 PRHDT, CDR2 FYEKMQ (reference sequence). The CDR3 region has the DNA TGTGCCAGCAGCTTGGGGGAAGCAACTGGAAACACCATATATTTT. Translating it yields CASSLGEATGNTIYF.

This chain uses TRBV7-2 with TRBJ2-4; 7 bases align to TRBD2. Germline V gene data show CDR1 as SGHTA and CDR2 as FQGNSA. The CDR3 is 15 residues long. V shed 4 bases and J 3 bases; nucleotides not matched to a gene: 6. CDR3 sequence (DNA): TGTGCCAGCAGCTACCAGAGCGGGGTCAAAAACATTCAGTACTTC. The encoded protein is CASSYQSGVKNIQYF.

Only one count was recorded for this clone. The CDR3, as DNA: TGTGCCAGCAGCTTTACGGTGAACACTGAAGCTTTCTTT. Translating it yields CASSFTVNTEAFF. This chain links TRBV5-6 with TRBJ1-1; no clear D gene. CDR1 is SGHDT, CDR2 YYEEEE, per germline. Between the trimmed V and J ends, which lost 2 bases and 0 bases, there was a span of 5 bases. The CDR3 totals 13 residues.

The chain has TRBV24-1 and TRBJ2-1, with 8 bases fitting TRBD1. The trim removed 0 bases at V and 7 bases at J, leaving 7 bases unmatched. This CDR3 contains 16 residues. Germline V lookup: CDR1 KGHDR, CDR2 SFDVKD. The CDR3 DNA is TGTGCCACCAGTGATTTGCAGACAGGGGTTTCGAATGAGCAGTTCTTC. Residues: CATSDLQTGVSNEQFF.

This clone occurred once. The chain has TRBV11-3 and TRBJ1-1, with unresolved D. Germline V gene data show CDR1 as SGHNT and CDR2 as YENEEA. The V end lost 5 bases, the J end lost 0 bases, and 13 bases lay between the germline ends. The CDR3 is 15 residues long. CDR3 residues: CASSRMATLNTEAFF. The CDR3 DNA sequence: TGTGCCAGCAGCCGCATGGCCACCCTGAACACTGAAGCTTTCTTT.

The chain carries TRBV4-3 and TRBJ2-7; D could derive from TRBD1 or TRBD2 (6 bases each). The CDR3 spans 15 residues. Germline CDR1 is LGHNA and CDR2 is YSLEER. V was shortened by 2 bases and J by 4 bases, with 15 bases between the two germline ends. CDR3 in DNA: TGCGCCAGCAGCCAATCGGGGGCAGGGTTATACGAGCAGTACTTC. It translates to CASSQSGAGLYEQYF.

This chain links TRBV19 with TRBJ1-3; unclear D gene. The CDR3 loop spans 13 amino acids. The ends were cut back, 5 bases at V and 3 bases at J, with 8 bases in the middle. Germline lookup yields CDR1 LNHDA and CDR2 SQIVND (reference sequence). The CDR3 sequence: CASSPQIGNTIYF. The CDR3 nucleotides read TGTGCCAGTAGTCCCCAGATTGGAAACACCATATATTTT.

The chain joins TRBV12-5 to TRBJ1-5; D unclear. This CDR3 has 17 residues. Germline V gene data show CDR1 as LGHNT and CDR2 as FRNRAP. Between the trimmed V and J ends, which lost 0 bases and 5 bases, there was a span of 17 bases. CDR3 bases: TGTGCTAGTGGTTTGGTTTTAGTTGCATCCGAGGATCAGCCCCAGCATTTT. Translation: CASGLVLVASEDQPQHF.

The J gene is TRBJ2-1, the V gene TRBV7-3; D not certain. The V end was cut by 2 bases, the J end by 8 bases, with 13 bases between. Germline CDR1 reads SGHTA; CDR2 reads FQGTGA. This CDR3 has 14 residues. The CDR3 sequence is CASSLAVHVDEQFF. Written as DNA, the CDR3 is TGTGCCAGCAGCTTAGCGGTACATGTCGATGAGCAGTTCTTC.

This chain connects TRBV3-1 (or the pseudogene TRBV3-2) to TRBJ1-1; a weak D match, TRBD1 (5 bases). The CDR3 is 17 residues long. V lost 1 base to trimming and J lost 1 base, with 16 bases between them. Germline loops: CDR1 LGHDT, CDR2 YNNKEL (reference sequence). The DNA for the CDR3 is TGTGCCAGCAGCCAAGGGGTTGAGACAGCCACGAACACTGAAGCTTTCTTT. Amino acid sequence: CASSQGVETATNTEAFF.

Here the CDR3 reads CASSVGGHQGYEQYF. The CDR3 DNA reads TGTGCCAGCAGCGTAGGGGGACACCAGGGGTACGAGCAGTACTTC. The chain combines TRBV9 with TRBJ2-7, with a weak D call TRBD1 (6 bases). This CDR3 region has 15 residues. Germline V CDR1 and CDR2: SGDLS, YYNGEE. The V end was cut by 0 bases, the J end by 4 bases, with 14 bases between.